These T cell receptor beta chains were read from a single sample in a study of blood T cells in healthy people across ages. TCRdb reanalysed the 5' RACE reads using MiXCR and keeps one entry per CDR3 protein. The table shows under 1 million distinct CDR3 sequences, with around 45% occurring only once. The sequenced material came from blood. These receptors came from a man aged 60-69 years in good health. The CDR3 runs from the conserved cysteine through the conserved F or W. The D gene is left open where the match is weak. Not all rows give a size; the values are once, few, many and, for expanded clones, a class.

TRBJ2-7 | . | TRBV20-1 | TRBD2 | TGCAGTGCTAGCTCGACTGGACTAGCGGGCGCCTACTTTTACGAGCAGTACTTC | CSASSTGLAGAYFYEQYF
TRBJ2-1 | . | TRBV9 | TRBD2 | TGTGCCAGCAGCGTAGAGAGCGGGGGCTCCTACGATGAGCAGTTCTTC | CASSVESGGSYDEQFF
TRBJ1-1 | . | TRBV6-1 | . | TGTGCCAGAAACGGGACAAGACACACTGAAGCTTTCTTT | CARNGTRHTEAFF
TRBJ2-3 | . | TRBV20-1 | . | TGCAGTGTCCCGAAGTACACCGCCGGGGCCACAGATACGCAGTATTTT | CSVPKYTAGATDTQYF
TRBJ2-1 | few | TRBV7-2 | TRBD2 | TGTGCCAGCAGCTCACCGGGACTAGCGGGGGGGAGCTCCTACAATGAGCAGTTCTTC | CASSSPGLAGGSSYNEQFF
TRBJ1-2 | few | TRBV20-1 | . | TGCAGTGCTGCAAGGGATGGCTACACCTTC | CSAARDGYTF
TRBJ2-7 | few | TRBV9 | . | TGTGCCAGCAGCGTAGCAGGCGGAACCTACGAGCAGTACTTC | CASSVAGGTYEQYF
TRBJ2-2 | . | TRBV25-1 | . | TGTGCCAGCGAAAGGGGAATCGGGGAGCTGTTTTTT | CASERGIGELFF
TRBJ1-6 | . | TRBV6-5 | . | TGTGCCAGCACCCTTTGGAGGGGAAACTATAATTCACCCCTCCACTTT | CASTLWRGNYNSPLHF
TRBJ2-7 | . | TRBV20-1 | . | TGCAGTGCTAGAAGCCCTGGAAGCTCCTACGAGCAGTACTTC | CSARSPGSSYEQYF
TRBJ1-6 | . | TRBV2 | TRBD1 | TGCGCCAGCAGTGTAGGACAGGGCGGTATTGGGTCACCCCCCCACTTT | CASSVGQGGIGSPPHF
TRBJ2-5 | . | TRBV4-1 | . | TGCGCCAGCAGCCAAGGGACCGTAAAAGAGACCCAGTACTTC | CASSQGTVKETQYF
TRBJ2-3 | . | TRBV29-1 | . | TGCAGCGTTGTGGTAGGGGCTAACACAGATACGCAGTATTTT | CSVVVGANTDTQYF
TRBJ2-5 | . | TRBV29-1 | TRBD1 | TGCAGCGTTAAGGGGGACAGTGGACAAGAGACCCAGTACTTC | CSVKGDSGQETQYF
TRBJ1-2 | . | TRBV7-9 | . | TGTGCCACACCGGATCCAGTCCACTATGGCTACACCTTC | CATPDPVHYGYTF
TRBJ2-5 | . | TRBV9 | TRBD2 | TGTGCCAGCAGCCTAGGGGCTAGCGGGGTCCAAGAGACCCAGTACTTC | CASSLGASGVQETQYF
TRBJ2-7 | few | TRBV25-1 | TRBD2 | TGTGCAAGCGCGGGGGGGGAGCGCTCCTACGAGCAGTACTTC | CASAGGERSYEQYF
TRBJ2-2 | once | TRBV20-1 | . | TGCAGTGCTTTCCCCACAGCGCACACCGGGGAGCTGTTTTTT | CSAFPTAHTGELFF
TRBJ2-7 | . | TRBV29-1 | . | TGCAGCGTTGGAGTGGACGAGCAGTACTTC | CSVGVDEQYF
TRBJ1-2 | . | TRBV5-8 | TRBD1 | TGTGCCAGCAGCATTGGGACAGGGGAATTAGACGGCTACACCTTC | CASSIGTGELDGYTF
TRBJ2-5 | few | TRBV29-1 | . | TGCAGCGTTGAGGCTCCGGCCGATGATACTTACAATGAGCAGTACTTC | CSVEAPADDTYNEQYF
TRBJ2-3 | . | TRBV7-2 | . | TGTGCCAGCAGCGGGGGGGCGGGGGCCTACACAGATACGCAGTATTTT | CASSGGAGAYTDTQYF
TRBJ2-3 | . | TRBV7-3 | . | TGTGCCAGCAGCCCTATCGTTGGCCCCGGCATGTCAGATACGCAGTATTTT | CASSPIVGPGMSDTQYF
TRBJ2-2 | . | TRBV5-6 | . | TGTGCCAGCAGCTTGGAGGCGAAGACAGCTAACACCGGGGAGCTGTTTTTT | CASSLEAKTANTGELFF
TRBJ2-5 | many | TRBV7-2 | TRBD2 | TGTGCCAGCAGCTGGGGACTAGCGGGGGGTTTCCAAGAGACCCAGTACTTC | CASSWGLAGGFQETQYF
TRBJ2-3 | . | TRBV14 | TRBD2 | TGTGCCAGCAGTCCGGGACTAGCGGGAGCTGGGTATACGCAGTATTTT | CASSPGLAGAGYTQYF
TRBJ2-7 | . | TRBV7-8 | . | TGTGCCAGCAGCTCAACCCTCGGAGAGGGGAGATCCTACGAGCAGTACTTC | CASSSTLGEGRSYEQYF
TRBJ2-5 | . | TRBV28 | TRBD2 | TGTGCCAGCGGTAGCGGGGGGAAAGAGACCCAGTACTTC | CASGSGGKETQYF
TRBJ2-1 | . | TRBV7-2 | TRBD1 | TGTGCCAGCAGCTGGGGGGGACAGGGGGGTGAGCAGTTCTTC | CASSWGGQGGEQFF
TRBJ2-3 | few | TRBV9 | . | TGTGCCAGCAGCCCGAGGGACTCCCTTAGCACAGATACGCAGTATTTT | CASSPRDSLSTDTQYF
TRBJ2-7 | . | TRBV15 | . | TGTGCCACCGGCAGAGAGAGGGTGGAATCCTACGAGCAGTACTTC | CATGRERVESYEQYF
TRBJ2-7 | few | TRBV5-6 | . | TGTGCCAGCAACTACGAATCAGGCTCCTACGAGCAGTACTTC | CASNYESGSYEQYF
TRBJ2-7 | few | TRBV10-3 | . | TGTGCCATCAGTACATCGACAGGTGCCTACGAGCAGTACTTC | CAISTSTGAYEQYF
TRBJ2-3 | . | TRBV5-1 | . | TGCGCCAGCAGCTTTGCCAGCGGGGATACGCAGTATTTT | CASSFASGDTQYF
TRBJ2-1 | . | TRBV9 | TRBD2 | TGTGCCAGCAGCGCCGCTAGCGGGGGACCCTTCTACAATGAGCAGTTCTTC | CASSAASGGPFYNEQFF
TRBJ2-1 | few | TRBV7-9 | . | TGTGCCAGCAGCTTGGGGGGCAGGGGACACAATGAGCAGTTCTTC | CASSLGGRGHNEQFF
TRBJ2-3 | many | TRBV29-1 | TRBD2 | TGCAGCGTTGGAGTAGCGGGGGGCTACAATAGGCCAGATACGCAGTATTTT | CSVGVAGGYNRPDTQYF
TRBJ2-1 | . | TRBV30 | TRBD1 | TGTGCCTGGAGTCAGGGGGCTATGACGGGAGAGACCCAGTTCTTC | CAWSQGAMTGETQFF
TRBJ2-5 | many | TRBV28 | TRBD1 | TGTGCCAGCAGTTTAGAGACAGGGGTTCGGGAGACCCAGTACTTC | CASSLETGVRETQYF
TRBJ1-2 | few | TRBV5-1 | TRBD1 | TGCGCCAGCAGCCCCCAACCCGGGACAGGGAACGATGGCTACACCTTC | CASSPQPGTGNDGYTF
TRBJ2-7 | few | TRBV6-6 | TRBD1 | TGTGCCAGCAGGGGGGCGGACAGGGGGCGATCATCCTACGAGCAGTACTTC | CASRGADRGRSSYEQYF